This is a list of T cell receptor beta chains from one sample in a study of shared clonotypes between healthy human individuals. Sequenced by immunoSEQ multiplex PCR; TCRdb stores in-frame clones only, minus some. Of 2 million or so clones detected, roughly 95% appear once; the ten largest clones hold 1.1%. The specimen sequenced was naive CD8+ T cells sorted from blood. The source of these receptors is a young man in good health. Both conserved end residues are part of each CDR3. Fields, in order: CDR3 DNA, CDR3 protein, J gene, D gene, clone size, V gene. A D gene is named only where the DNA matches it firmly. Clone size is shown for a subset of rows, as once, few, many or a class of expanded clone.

TGTGCCAGCAGGAATACAGCGATTGGTCAAGAGACCCAGTACTTC,CASRNTAIGQETQYF,TRBJ2-5,NA,NA,TRBV11-2
TGTGCTAGTGGGATCGCGGAGGATACGCAGTATTTT,CASGIAEDTQYF,TRBJ2-3,NA,NA,TRBV12-5
TGTGCCAGCAGCTTGGCAGGGAACACCGGGGAGCTGTTTTTT,CASSLAGNTGELFF,TRBJ2-2,NA,few,TRBV5-6
TGTGCCAGCAGTGCCCTACGGGGCGTGGGGACTGAAGCTTTCTTT,CASSALRGVGTEAFF,TRBJ1-1,NA,NA,TRBV6-1
TGCGCCACGGAGGGACCCACCGGGGAGCTGTTTTTT,CATEGPTGELFF,TRBJ2-2,NA,NA,TRBV5-1
TGCGCCAGCAGCCAAGATGCCGGCTATAGCAATCAGCCCCAGCATTTT,CASSQDAGYSNQPQHF,TRBJ1-5,NA,few,TRBV4-3
TGTGCCAGCAGCGTTCGGGACGGGAGCTCCTACGAGCAGTACTTC,CASSVRDGSSYEQYF,TRBJ2-7,NA,NA,TRBV7-9
TGTGCCAGCAGCTTTAAAGCCGGGGAGCTGTTTTTT,CASSFKAGELFF,TRBJ2-2,NA,NA,TRBV7-9
TGTGCCAGCAGCCCCCTACCGGCGAGGGATACGCAGTATTTT,CASSPLPARDTQYF,TRBJ2-3,NA,NA,TRBV13
TGTGCCAGTAGTAGGCGACAGGTGGGGATCCACGAGCAGTACTTC,CASSRRQVGIHEQYF,TRBJ2-7,NA,NA,TRBV19
TGTGCCAGCAGCTTTGGGGGAGGGCTTGTGGAGACCCAGTACTTC,CASSFGGGLVETQYF,TRBJ2-5,TRBD2,NA,TRBV7-2
TGTGCCAGTAGTCCGGGACAGGGGGTTTACGAGCAGTACTTC,CASSPGQGVYEQYF,TRBJ2-7,TRBD1,NA,TRBV19
TGTGCCAGTAGTATAACAGGGATCTCCTACAATGAGCAGTTCTTC,CASSITGISYNEQFF,TRBJ2-1,NA,NA,TRBV19
TGTGCCAGCAGCAAACTTGCGAAGGGAAACTATGGCTACACCTTC,CASSKLAKGNYGYTF,TRBJ1-2,NA,NA,TRBV21-1
TGTGCCAGCGCAAAGACAGGACTTAGCAATCAGCCCCAGCATTTT,CASAKTGLSNQPQHF,TRBJ1-5,NA,NA,TRBV27
TGCGCCAGCAGCTTAGCGGGTGAAAAACTGTTTTTT,CASSLAGEKLFF,TRBJ1-4,NA,once,TRBV5-1
TGTGCCAGCAGCGTTTCGGGGGAAAAACTGTTTTTT,CASSVSGEKLFF,TRBJ1-4,NA,NA,TRBV9
TGTGCCAGCAGCGCCTGGACAGGGGCGGCTTTCTTT,CASSAWTGAAFF,TRBJ1-1,TRBD1,NA,TRBV9
TGTGCCAGCAGTTTATCGGCGGGACTGTCCTACAATGAGCAGTTCTTC,CASSLSAGLSYNEQFF,TRBJ2-1,NA,NA,TRBV27
TGTGCCAGCAGCACTGTCAATGAGCAGTTCTTC,CASSTVNEQFF,TRBJ2-1,NA,NA,TRBV11-1
TGTGCCAGCAGTCCATTTCCACAGGGTGACTTTACAGAGATGAACACTGAAGCTTTCTTT,CASSPFPQGDFTEMNTEAFF,TRBJ1-1,NA,NA,TRBV2
TGTGCCAGCAGCTTAGGAAGGGGGAAGGGTCAGCCCCAGCATTTT,CASSLGRGKGQPQHF,TRBJ1-5,NA,NA,TRBV13
TGTGCCAGCAAAGGGACAGGGGGCACAGATACGCAGTATTTT,CASKGTGGTDTQYF,TRBJ2-3,TRBD1,NA,TRBV27
TGCGCCAGCAGCCAAGATCCCTACGTTCTAGTAGACAATGAGCAGTTCTTC,CASSQDPYVLVDNEQFF,TRBJ2-1,NA,NA,TRBV4-3
TGTGCCAGCAGGTCCGGCCTAGGGTACAATGAGCAGTTCTTC,CASRSGLGYNEQFF,TRBJ2-1,NA,NA,TRBV6-4
TGTGCCAGCAGCTTGGGTGGTCCGGCCGAGCAGTACTTC,CASSLGGPAEQYF,TRBJ2-7,NA,NA,TRBV5-6
TGTGCCAGTACCATACGGACAGGGGGACCTTGGGATGAGCAGTTCTTC,CASTIRTGGPWDEQFF,TRBJ2-1,TRBD1,NA,TRBV19
TGTGCCAGCAGCTTAGGGGACACAACCTACGAGCAGTACTTC,CASSLGDTTYEQYF,TRBJ2-7,NA,NA,TRBV7-6
TGTGCCAGCAGCCAAGCTATCGGAGGGTGGTACCAAGAGACCCAGTACTTC,CASSQAIGGWYQETQYF,TRBJ2-5,NA,NA,TRBV14
TGCGCCAGCTTAGGAGATACGCAGTATTTT,CASLGDTQYF,TRBJ2-3,NA,NA,TRBV10-2
TGTGCCAGCAGCCAGCCGGGACAGAGCTCCTACGAGCAGTACTTC,CASSQPGQSSYEQYF,TRBJ2-7,TRBD1,once,TRBV4-2
TGTGCCAGCAGCATAACCCGGGCTCCGGACGAGCAGTACTTC,CASSITRAPDEQYF,TRBJ2-7,NA,NA,TRBV5-4